A selection of T cell receptor beta chains follows, all from one sample in a study of blood T cell repertoires in COVID-19. Using immunoSEQ multiplex PCR, the repertoire was profiled, and TCRdb retains in-frame clones only, with some absent. The sample carries roughly 110,000 clones, approximately 88% recorded once. Material: peripheral blood. These receptors originate from a man aged 45 to 65 with active or convalescent COVID-19. Each CDR3 is given with its conserved first and last residue. D genes are given only for firm matches. Where a row states a size, it is once, few, many or the class of an expanded clone; other rows omit it.

>TRBD1|.|TRBJ1-5|TRBV5-1
CASSLTSQGDQPQHF
TGCGCCAGCAGCTTGACCAGCCAGGGGGATCAGCCCCAGCATTTT
>.|.|TRBJ2-1|TRBV7-9
CASSLRGAGAYNEQFF
TGTGCCAGCAGCTTACGGGGGGCAGGGGCCTACAATGAGCAGTTCTTC
>TRBD2|.|TRBJ2-1|TRBV10-1
CASSALAESFSYNEQFF
TGCGCCAGCAGTGCACTAGCGGAGTCTTTCTCCTACAATGAGCAGTTCTTC
>.|few|TRBJ1-3|TRBV3-1/TRBV3-2
CASSLDKRNTIYF
TGTGCCAGCAGCCTGGACAAACGAAACACCATATATTTT
>.|.|TRBJ2-7|TRBV28
CASSPQLAGLLSSYEQYF
TGTGCCAGCAGTCCTCAGCTCGCGGGACTCCTTTCCTCCTACGAGCAGTACTTC
>TRBD1|.|TRBJ1-1|TRBV14
CASSQPWGQGNTEAFF
TGTGCCAGCAGCCAACCGTGGGGACAGGGGAACACTGAAGCTTTCTTT
>.|.|TRBJ1-2|TRBV6-2/TRBV6-3
CASSYGPVLYGYTF
TGTGCCAGCAGTTACGGTCCGGTCCTTTATGGCTACACCTTC
>.|.|TRBJ1-2|TRBV4-2
CASSQGGQADYGYTF
TGTGCCAGCAGCCAAGGAGGTCAAGCAGACTATGGCTACACCTTC
>TRBD1|.|TRBJ1-5|TRBV19
CASSIKGANQPQHF
TGTGCCAGTAGTATAAAGGGGGCGAATCAGCCCCAGCATTTT
>.|.|TRBJ1-1|TRBV29-1
CSVGGGGTEAFF
TGCAGCGTTGGCGGGGGAGGGACTGAAGCTTTCTTT
>.|once|TRBJ1-1|TRBV29-1
CSVLSGGENTEAFF
TGCAGCGTTCTTAGCGGGGGTGAGAACACTGAAGCTTTCTTT
>TRBD2|.|TRBJ2-5|TRBV7-2
CASSPPTSGSETETQYF
TGTGCCAGCAGCCCACCGACCAGCGGGAGCGAGACGGAGACCCAGTACTTC
>TRBD1|once|TRBJ1-5|TRBV7-2
CASSQGGPGVQPQHF
TGTGCCAGCAGCCAAGGGGGCCCGGGCGTTCAGCCCCAGCATTTT
>.|.|TRBJ1-4|TRBV5-6
CASSTGAVNEKLFF
TGTGCCAGCAGCACGGGAGCAGTTAATGAAAAACTGTTTTTT
>TRBD1|.|TRBJ1-6|TRBV6-5
CAGETGNSPLHF
TGTGCCGGTGAGACAGGGAATTCACCCCTCCACTTT
>.|.|TRBJ1-5|TRBV6-5
CASNVLGGNQPQHF
TGTGCCAGCAACGTATTAGGGGGCAATCAGCCCCAGCATTTT
>TRBD1|.|TRBJ2-1|TRBV30
CAWSSTGGEQFF
TGTGCCTGGAGTTCGACAGGGGGTGAGCAGTTCTTC
>TRBD1|.|TRBJ2-5|TRBV6-6
CASRRGGLETQYF
TGTGCCAGCAGGAGAGGGGGCCTCGAGACCCAGTACTTC
>.|.|TRBJ1-1|TRBV7-9
CASSHGQGNTEAFF
TGTGCCAGCAGCCACGGGCAGGGGAACACTGAAGCTTTCTTT
>TRBD1|.|TRBJ2-1|TRBV6-5
CASSFWSDREKVRFF
TGTGCCAGCAGCTTCTGGTCCGACAGGGAGAAGGTACGGTTCTTC
>TRBD2|once|TRBJ2-3|TRBV24-1
CATSDPSGTADTQYF
TGTGCCACCAGTGACCCTAGCGGGACGGCAGATACGCAGTATTTT
>.|.|TRBJ1-6|TRBV28
CASSRLGGEHNSPLHF
TGTGCCAGCAGTCGTCTGGGGGGGGAGCATAATTCACCCCTCCACTTT
>TRBD1|.|TRBJ2-5|TRBV7-8
CASSSPGQGRETQYF
TGTGCCAGCAGCTCGCCGGGACAGGGTAGGGAGACCCAGTACTTC
>TRBD1|.|TRBJ2-3|TRBV19
CASSTLTWDRETQYF
TGTGCCAGTAGTACATTAACATGGGACAGGGAAACGCAGTATTTT
>TRBD2|once|TRBJ2-1|TRBV7-9
CASSLGLAGGPSYNEQFF
TGTGCCAGCAGCTTAGGGCTAGCGGGAGGTCCCTCCTACAATGAGCAGTTCTTC
>.|.|TRBJ2-3|TRBV18
CASSPWEAPTDTQYF
TGTGCCAGCTCACCATGGGAGGCCCCCACAGATACGCAGTATTTT
>.|.|TRBJ1-5|TRBV11-2
CASSPPGQDQPQHF
TGTGCCAGCAGCCCCCCGGGACAAGATCAGCCCCAGCATTTT
>TRBD2|.|TRBJ2-2|TRBV24-1
CATSDLSSSGRWTGELFF
TGTGCCACCAGTGATTTGAGTTCTAGCGGGAGGTGGACCGGGGAGCTGTTTTTT
>.|.|TRBJ2-2|TRBV15
CATSSLNTGELFF
TGTGCCACCAGCAGCTTAAACACCGGGGAGCTGTTTTTT
>.|.|TRBJ2-7|TRBV18
CASSPRDFTYEQYF
TGTGCCAGCTCACCCCGGGACTTTACCTACGAGCAGTACTTC
>.|.|TRBJ1-1|TRBV5-1
CASSFGQSNTEAFF
TGCGCCAGCAGCTTCGGACAGAGCAACACTGAAGCTTTCTTT
>TRBD2|.|TRBJ2-7|TRBV5-4
CASRTSGSYEQYF
TGTGCCAGCCGGACTAGCGGGAGTTACGAGCAGTACTTC
>.|.|TRBJ2-1|TRBV5-8
CASSRPDTAYNEQFF
TGTGCCAGCAGCCGACCCGACACAGCCTACAATGAGCAGTTCTTC
>TRBD2|.|TRBJ2-7|TRBV28
CASSPPPFLAGEGSYEQYF
TGTGCCAGCAGTCCCCCCCCATTTCTAGCGGGAGAAGGGTCCTACGAGCAGTACTTC
>.|.|TRBJ1-2|TRBV9
CASSDPQGPTNYGYTF
TGTGCCAGCAGCGACCCCCAGGGGCCCACTAACTATGGCTACACCTTC
>.|.|TRBJ1-4|TRBV6-1
CASSVLSHATNEKLFF
TGTGCCAGCAGTGTCCTATCTCATGCAACTAATGAAAAACTGTTTTTT
>TRBD1|.|TRBJ1-2|TRBV2
CASRGQENTNYGYTF
TGTGCCAGCAGGGGACAGGAGAATACTAACTATGGCTACACCTTC
>TRBD1|.|TRBJ2-5|TRBV11-2
CASSTRQGRGETQYF
TGTGCCAGCAGCACCCGACAGGGTCGAGGCGAGACCCAGTACTTC
>.|.|TRBJ1-1|TRBV28
CASIMAGVMNTEAFF
TGTGCCAGCATAATGGCAGGGGTTATGAACACTGAAGCTTTCTTT
>.|.|TRBJ2-1|TRBV6-5
CASTSSNYNEQFF
TGTGCCAGCACTAGCAGTAACTACAATGAGCAGTTCTTC
>.|.|TRBJ1-4|TRBV30
CAWSGGDFNEKLFF
TGTGCCTGGAGCGGGGGTGACTTTAATGAAAAACTGTTTTTT